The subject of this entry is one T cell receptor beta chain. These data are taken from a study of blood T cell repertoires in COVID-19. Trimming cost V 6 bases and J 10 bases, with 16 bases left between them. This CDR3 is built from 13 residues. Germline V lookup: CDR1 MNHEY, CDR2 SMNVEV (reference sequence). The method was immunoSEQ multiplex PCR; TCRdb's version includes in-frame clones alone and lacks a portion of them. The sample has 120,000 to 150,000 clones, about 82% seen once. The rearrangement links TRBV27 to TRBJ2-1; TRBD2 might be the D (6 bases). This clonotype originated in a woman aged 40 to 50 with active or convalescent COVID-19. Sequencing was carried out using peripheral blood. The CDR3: CASSPLGAGEQFF. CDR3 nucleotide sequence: TGTGCCAGCAGCCCACTTGGCGCGGGGGAGCAGTTCTTC.